This paragraph covers one T cell receptor (beta chain) sequence. What it binds is unknown. Germline V CDR1 and CDR2: MDHEN, SYDVKM. Losses at the gene ends were 1 base for V and 0 bases for J; bases not matched to a gene: 11. The CDR3 covers 19 residues. There were TCR beta CDR3 regions amplified from RNA transcripts. When the TCR CDR3 underwent first-round RT-PCR, the HTBI primer set was used. TCRdb re-derived calls from the multiplex PCR reads in MiXCR, one entry per CDR3 protein. The table has about 570,000 distinct CDR3 sequences, 14% seen once. The data belong to a study of T cells in Graves' hyperthyroidism and ophthalmopathy. Study in general: Peripheral blood specimens were obtained at initial diagnosis, prior to any treatment. Overall study findings and caveats: In validation, the model predicted ophthalmopathy. These predictions came a median about 6.5 months before onset. Stable hyperthyroidism and ophthalmopathy were separated using 13 V-J signatures.

The J gene is TRBJ2-3, the V gene TRBV28; 9 nucleotides align to TRBD1. The origin of this receptor is a woman aged 40 to 50 with Graves' hyperthyroidism. Sequenced material: blood. CDR3 region: CASSLSNRGREGSTDTQYF. In DNA, the CDR3 is TGTGCCAGCAGTTTATCCAACAGGGGGCGCGAGGGGAGCACAGATACGCAGTATTTT.